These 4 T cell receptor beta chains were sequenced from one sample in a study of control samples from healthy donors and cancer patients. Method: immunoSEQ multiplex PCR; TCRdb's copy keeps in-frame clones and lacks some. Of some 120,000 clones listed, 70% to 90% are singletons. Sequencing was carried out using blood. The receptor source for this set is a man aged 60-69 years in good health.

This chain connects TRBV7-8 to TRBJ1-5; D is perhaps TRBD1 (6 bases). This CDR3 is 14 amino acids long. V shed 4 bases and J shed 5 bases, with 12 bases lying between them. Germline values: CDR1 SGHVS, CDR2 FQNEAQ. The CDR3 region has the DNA TGTGCCAGCAGCTCACAGGGACGGGATCAGCCCCAGCATTTT. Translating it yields CASSSQGRDQPQHF.

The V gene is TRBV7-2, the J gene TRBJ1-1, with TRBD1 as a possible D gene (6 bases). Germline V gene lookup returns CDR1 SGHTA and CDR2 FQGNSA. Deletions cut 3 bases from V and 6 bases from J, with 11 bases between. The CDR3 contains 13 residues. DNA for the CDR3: TGTGCCAGCAGCTTGCAACAGGGATCTGAAGCTTTCTTT. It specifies CASSLQQGSEAFF.

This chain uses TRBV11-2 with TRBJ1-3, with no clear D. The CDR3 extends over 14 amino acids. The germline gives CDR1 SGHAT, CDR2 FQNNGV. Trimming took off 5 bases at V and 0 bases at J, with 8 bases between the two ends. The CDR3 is CASSPPGSGNTIYF. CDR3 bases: TGTGCCAGCAGCCCCCCGGGCTCTGGAAACACCATATATTTT.

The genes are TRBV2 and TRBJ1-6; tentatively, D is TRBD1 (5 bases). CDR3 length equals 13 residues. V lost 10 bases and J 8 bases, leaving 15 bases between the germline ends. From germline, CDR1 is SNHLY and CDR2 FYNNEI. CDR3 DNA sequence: TGTGCCATGAAATCGGACACCTATTCACCCCTCCACTTT. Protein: CAMKSDTYSPLHF.